This T cell receptor (beta chain) came from a study of cytomegalovirus exposure and HLA in healthy donors. Remarks on this clone: Its antigen is currently unknown.

General study results and limits: Altogether, about 160 TCR beta chains were recorded as cytomegalovirus-associated.

CDR3 length: 19 amino acids. Germline loops: CDR1 SGDLS, CDR2 YYNGEE. V lost 0 bases, J lost 1 base, and 5 bases stayed unmatched. Libraries were prepared by immunoSEQ multiplex PCR; TCRdb keeps only in-frame clonotypes and omits some of them. The sample carries under 150,000 clones, about 90% recorded once. The clonotype originates from a woman between 18 and 29 years old in good health and CMV-seronegative. Sequences were obtained from PBMCs. V usage is TRBV9 and J usage is TRBJ2-2, with 14 positions matching TRBD2. CDR3 loop: CASSVGLGTSGGNTGELFF. The CDR3 DNA follows: TGTGCCAGCAGCGTAGGTCTAGGGACTAGCGGGGGGAACACCGGGGAGCTGTTTTTT.